This entry is about one T cell receptor (beta chain). Its antigen is currently not known. Qualities for individual bases were not recorded, and no much larger clone is one base off. CDR1 is given as MGHDK and CDR2 as SYGVNS, both from the germline V gene. V loses 6 bases, J loses 6 bases, and the germline ends lie 15 bases apart. From its cysteine to its phenylalanine, the CDR3 spans 14 amino acids. Kept here is only the CDR3 DNA, which spans 42 bases and is read in frame from base 1. Reads for this sample came from an Illumina Genome Analyzer II. Two rounds of nested PCR with TRBC1/TRBC2-specific primers yielded a RACE product of about 520 bp, which was gel-purified. To give RACE a 5' anchor, first-strand cDNA synthesis used a TRBC-specific primer together with a template-switching oligonucleotide. The RACE amplicon was too long for direct short-read sequencing, so it was concatemerized by ligation and sheared by sonication. PAGE was used to isolate a size fraction of 100 to 300 bp, and that fraction then underwent shotgun sequencing on the Illumina platform. Separate runs on an Illumina GAII yielded 18.8 million 36-nt reads and 21.7 million 50-nt single-end reads. The paper's processing steps were these. Assembly of the 40,582,229 pooled reads was done with iSSAKE, using the parameters -m 15, -o 2 and -r 0.7. De novo CDR3 beta assemblies were seeded by reads aligning to the ends of Ensembl TRBV gene predictions that carried unmatched junctional bases. Clonotype abundance was estimated as the number of matching assembled contigs, not raw read depth. Of the assembled clonotypes, 2,098 (roughly 5.9%) were found to have in-frame stop codons and were removed, so that 33,664 productive clonotypes were retained. Sanger sequencing of cloned RACE products gave about 280 unique TCR sequences, and about 70% of them were also found in the Illumina assembly. TCRdb took the public reads, trimmed them with fastp at Q25, ran MiXCR for clone calling and kept in-frame beta chains. Rows matching on CDR3 protein sequence are summarized as one entry with the most common DNA and genes. TCRdb, rather than the study authors, made the V and J calls. This sample comprises about 4,700 distinct CDR3 sequences, roughly two fifths of them detected only once. The leading ten clones occupy 2.5% to 3% of the sample.

This entry comes from a study of massively parallel sequencing of T cell beta chains (dated by TCRdb to the late 2000s). Broadly, across the study: Human TCR beta CDR3 diversity in peripheral blood was profiled using 5'-RACE, Illumina short-read sequencing and a dedicated short-read assembly strategy.

All donors in the pool were aged roughly 18 to 45 years, and the pool included 350 or so males and over 150 females. Peripheral leukocyte polyA+ RNA was isolated from around 180 liters of pooled peripheral blood. The starting material was a commercial mRNA preparation from normal human peripheral blood leukocytes pooled from roughly 500 individuals. Broad study findings and their caveats: Only about 23,000 (approximately 67%) of the clonotypes could be assigned a unique TRBV gene. CDR3 beta length spanned 21 to 81 nucleotides, with a peak at 45 nucleotides. A single sequence read supported most clonotypes (about 70% of the roughly 35,000), and this single-read support could in principle inflate apparent diversity. Subsampling showed clonotype counts rising linearly with read number, indicating sequencing depth was far from saturation. Since the RNA was pooled from many donors, the results capture clonotype abundance averaged across the population rather than the repertoire of any individual. Across the 35,000 or so distinct clonotypes, single-copy clonotypes accounted for roughly 60% of clonotypes yet represented only about 17% of assemblies. Preferential PCR amplification of some TRBV and TRBJ sequences may have skewed the reported gene usage frequencies. Usage of TRBV genes spanned from less than 0.013% for TRBV17 up to 24.6% for TRBV20-1, while TRBJ usage spanned from about 1.6% for TRBJ2-6 up to roughly 17% for TRBJ2-1.

Sequencing input: commercial RNA from peripheral blood pooled from many donors. The V gene is TRBV25-1 and the J gene is TRBJ2-1; TRBD2 is perhaps the D gene, given 6 matching bases. The sequence derives from a pool of human donors in good health; the sample was commercial RNA pooled from many donors. The CDR3 region has the sequence CASSPPHGSNEQFF. Read as DNA, the sequence is TGTGCCAGCAGCCCGCCTCACGGGAGCAATGAGCAGTTCTTC.